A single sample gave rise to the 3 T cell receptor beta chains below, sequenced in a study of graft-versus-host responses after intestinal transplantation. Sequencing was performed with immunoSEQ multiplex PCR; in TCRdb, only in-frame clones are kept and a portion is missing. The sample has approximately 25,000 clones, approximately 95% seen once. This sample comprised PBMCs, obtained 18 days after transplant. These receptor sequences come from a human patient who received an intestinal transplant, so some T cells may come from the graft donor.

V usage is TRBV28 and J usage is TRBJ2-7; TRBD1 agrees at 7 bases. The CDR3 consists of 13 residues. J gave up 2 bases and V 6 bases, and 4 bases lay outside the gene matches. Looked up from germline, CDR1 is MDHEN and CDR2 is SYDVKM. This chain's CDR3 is CASRPGQTYEQYF. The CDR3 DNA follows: TGTGCCAGCAGACCGGGACAGACCTACGAGCAGTACTTC.

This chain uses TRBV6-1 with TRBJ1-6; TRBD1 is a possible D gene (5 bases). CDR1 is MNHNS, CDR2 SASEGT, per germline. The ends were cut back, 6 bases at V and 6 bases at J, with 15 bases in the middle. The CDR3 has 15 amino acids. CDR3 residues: CASRGVTFSNSPLHF. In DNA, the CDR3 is TGTGCCAGCAGGGGGGTGACGTTTAGTAATTCACCCCTCCACTTT.

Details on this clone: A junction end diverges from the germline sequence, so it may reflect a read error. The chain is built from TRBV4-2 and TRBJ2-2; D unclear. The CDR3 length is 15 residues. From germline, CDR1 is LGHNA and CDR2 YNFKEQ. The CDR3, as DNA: TGTGCCAACAGCCAAGATCTAGGCCACACCGGGGAGCTGTTTTTT. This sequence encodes CANSQDLGHTGELFF.